The rows below give T cell receptor beta chains drawn from one sample of a study of blood T cell repertoires in COVID-19. Generated by immunoSEQ multiplex PCR, the TCRdb table keeps only in-frame clones and is missing some. The sample has about 220,000 clones, more than 70% seen once; the top ten hold around 3.5%. Material for sequencing was peripheral blood. The receptors were sampled from an elderly woman with acute or convalescent COVID-19. Each CDR3 is given with its conserved first and last residue. Each record gives: clone size, J gene, V gene, CDR3 length, D gene, CDR3 protein, CDR3 DNA. D genes are given only for firm matches. Clone size is not always given. Where it is, it says once, few, many or a class for expanded clones.

size: NA; J: TRBJ1-2; V: TRBV6-6; length: 16; D: TRBD1; CDR3: CASSYSTGAITGGYTF; DNA: TGTGCCAGCAGTTACTCGACAGGGGCGATAACGGGTGGCTACACCTTC
size: NA; J: TRBJ2-3; V: TRBV9; length: 14; D: TRBD2; CDR3: CASSRGGALDTQYF; DNA: TGTGCCAGCAGCCGCGGGGGGGCCTTGGATACGCAGTATTTT
size: few; J: TRBJ1-1; V: TRBV27; length: 14; D: NA; CDR3: CASSPDRRTAEAFF; DNA: TGTGCCAGCAGTCCAGACAGAAGAACGGCTGAAGCTTTCTTT
size: NA; J: TRBJ2-3; V: TRBV29-1; length: 14; D: NA; CDR3: CSVVRPGSTDTQYF; DNA: TGCAGCGTTGTTCGACCAGGGTCCACAGATACGCAGTATTTT
size: NA; J: TRBJ1-1; V: TRBV19; length: 13; D: TRBD1; CDR3: CASSSTGDTEAFF; DNA: TGTGCCAGTAGTAGTACAGGGGACACTGAAGCTTTCTTT
size: NA; J: TRBJ2-7; V: TRBV18; length: 14; D: NA; CDR3: CASSPPGRDGEQYF; DNA: TGTGCCAGCTCACCACCGGGCAGGGATGGTGAGCAGTACTTC
size: NA; J: TRBJ1-2; V: TRBV4-2; length: 17; D: NA; CDR3: CASSQDSKTPPNYGYTF; DNA: TGTGCCAGCAGCCAAGATTCAAAGACACCTCCTAACTATGGCTACACCTTC
size: once; J: TRBJ2-3; V: TRBV7-9; length: 15; D: TRBD1; CDR3: CASSLGDRGADTQYF; DNA: TGTGCCAGCAGCTTAGGGGACAGAGGGGCAGATACGCAGTATTTT
size: NA; J: TRBJ2-3; V: TRBV5-6; length: 13; D: NA; CDR3: CASSFWGQDTQYF; DNA: TGTGCCAGCAGCTTTTGGGGGCAGGATACGCAGTATTTT
size: NA; J: TRBJ1-1; V: TRBV10-3; length: 14; D: NA; CDR3: CAISIDTRNTEAFF; DNA: TGTGCCATCAGTATTGACACGAGGAACACTGAAGCTTTCTTT
size: NA; J: TRBJ1-1; V: TRBV14; length: 15; D: NA; CDR3: CASSQANGINTEAFF; DNA: TGTGCCAGCAGCCAAGCCAACGGGATCAACACTGAAGCTTTCTTT
size: NA; J: TRBJ2-3; V: TRBV12-3/TRBV12-4; length: 11; D: TRBD2; CDR3: CASSQGLVLYF; DNA: TGTGCCAGCAGTCAGGGACTAGTGTTGTATTTT
size: NA; J: TRBJ1-2; V: TRBV5-1; length: 15; D: TRBD1; CDR3: CASSLPGGRGTGYTF; DNA: TGCGCCAGCAGCCTACCAGGGGGCCGTGGGACTGGCTACACCTTC
size: NA; J: TRBJ2-3; V: TRBV27; length: 14; D: NA; CDR3: CASSLRQGTDTQYF; DNA: TGTGCCAGCAGTTTACGGCAGGGGACAGATACGCAGTATTTT
size: NA; J: TRBJ2-5; V: TRBV6-2/TRBV6-3; length: 15; D: NA; CDR3: CASSYRPGGRETQYF; DNA: TGTGCCAGCAGTTACCGGCCAGGGGGGAGAGAGACCCAGTACTTC
size: once; J: TRBJ2-3; V: TRBV29-1; length: 16; D: NA; CDR3: CSVEKVSPGRTDTQYF; DNA: TGCAGCGTTGAAAAGGTGTCCCCAGGGCGCACAGATACGCAGTATTTT
size: few; J: TRBJ2-7; V: TRBV3-1/TRBV3-2; length: 15; D: TRBD1; CDR3: CASSQGAGGSYEQYF; DNA: TGTGCCAGCAGCCAAGGTGCAGGGGGCTCCTACGAGCAGTACTTC
size: NA; J: TRBJ2-1; V: TRBV5-1; length: 15; D: TRBD1; CDR3: CASSWGQGIYNEQFF; DNA: TGCGCCAGCAGCTGGGGACAGGGTATTTACAATGAGCAGTTCTTC
size: NA; J: TRBJ1-1; V: TRBV3-1/TRBV3-2; length: 13; D: NA; CDR3: CASSLKGGTEAFF; DNA: TGTGCCAGCAGCCTTAAGGGAGGAACTGAAGCTTTCTTT
size: NA; J: TRBJ1-1; V: TRBV19; length: 14; D: TRBD1; CDR3: CASSSRGRFTEAFF; DNA: TGTGCCAGTAGTTCCAGGGGGCGCTTTACTGAAGCTTTCTTT
size: few; J: TRBJ2-3; V: TRBV18; length: 17; D: TRBD2; CDR3: CASSPGLAGPGEDTQYF; DNA: TGTGCCAGCTCCCCTGGACTAGCGGGTCCCGGGGAAGATACGCAGTATTTT
size: NA; J: TRBJ2-7; V: TRBV6-5; length: 14; D: NA; CDR3: CASSYRTDSYEQYF; DNA: TGTGCCAGCAGTTACCGGACAGACTCCTACGAGCAGTACTTC
size: NA; J: TRBJ2-2; V: TRBV24-1; length: 16; D: TRBD1; CDR3: CATSEPDREGCGELFF; DNA: TGTGCCACCAGTGAGCCGGACAGGGAAGGATGTGGGGAGCTGTTTTTT
size: NA; J: TRBJ1-1; V: TRBV4-1; length: 16; D: TRBD1; CDR3: CASSQDLPTGLTEAFF; DNA: TGCGCCAGCAGCCAAGACCTTCCGACAGGGCTGACTGAAGCTTTCTTT
size: NA; J: TRBJ2-7; V: TRBV6-6; length: 16; D: NA; CDR3: CASSYSGGGGQGEQYF; DNA: TGTGCCAGCAGTTACTCGGGGGGCGGGGGCCAAGGCGAGCAGTACTTC
size: NA; J: TRBJ2-1; V: TRBV19; length: 17; D: TRBD2; CDR3: CASSIDLAGGLYSEQFF; DNA: TGTGCCAGTAGTATAGATCTAGCGGGGGGGCTTTATAGTGAGCAGTTCTTC
size: NA; J: TRBJ1-4; V: TRBV5-8; length: 16; D: TRBD1; CDR3: CASSSRTDRGFEKLFF; DNA: TGTGCCAGCAGCTCGCGAACCGACAGGGGATTTGAAAAACTGTTTTTT
size: once; J: TRBJ2-3; V: TRBV3-1/TRBV3-2; length: 18; D: TRBD2; CDR3: CASSQRTSGGLLGRTQYF; DNA: TGTGCCAGCAGCCAAAGGACTAGCGGGGGGTTGCTGGGGCGCACGCAGTATTTT
size: NA; J: TRBJ1-5; V: TRBV6-2/TRBV6-3; length: 15; D: TRBD1; CDR3: CASSAQDRGSQPQHF; DNA: TGTGCCAGCAGTGCCCAGGACAGGGGAAGTCAGCCCCAGCATTTT
size: NA; J: TRBJ2-7; V: TRBV6-5; length: 15; D: TRBD2; CDR3: CASRGWQRGAYEQYF; DNA: TGTGCCAGCAGGGGGTGGCAGCGGGGGGCCTACGAGCAGTACTTC
size: NA; J: TRBJ1-5; V: TRBV6-1; length: 16; D: NA; CDR3: CASSEMGAISNQPQHF; DNA: TGTGCCAGCAGTGAAATGGGGGCGATTAGCAATCAGCCCCAGCATTTT
size: NA; J: TRBJ1-6; V: TRBV6-6; length: 12; D: NA; CDR3: CASRVGDSPLHF; DNA: TGTGCCAGCAGGGTTGGAGATTCACCCCTCCACTTT
size: NA; J: TRBJ1-2; V: TRBV6-5; length: 15; D: TRBD1; CDR3: CASSQQGAFNYGYTF; DNA: TGTGCCAGCAGTCAACAGGGGGCCTTTAACTATGGCTACACCTTC
size: NA; J: TRBJ1-6; V: TRBV19; length: 15; D: NA; CDR3: CASSIVEGYNSPLHF; DNA: TGTGCCAGTAGTATCGTGGAGGGGTATAATTCACCCCTCCACTTT
size: NA; J: TRBJ2-7; V: TRBV19; length: 14; D: NA; CDR3: CASSVTGGAYEQYF; DNA: TGTGCCAGTAGTGTAACAGGGGGGGCGTACGAGCAGTACTTC
size: NA; J: TRBJ2-7; V: TRBV10-3; length: 16; D: NA; CDR3: CAISEGAGREVNEQYF; DNA: TGTGCCATCAGTGAGGGAGCAGGAAGGGAGGTGAACGAGCAGTACTTC
size: NA; J: TRBJ2-5; V: TRBV4-1; length: 16; D: TRBD2; CDR3: CASSQSMGLAGETQYF; DNA: TGCGCCAGCAGCCAGAGTATGGGACTAGCGGGGGAGACCCAGTACTTC
size: NA; J: TRBJ2-1; V: TRBV5-1; length: 16; D: TRBD2; CDR3: CASSLGGGGTYNEQFF; DNA: TGCGCCAGCAGCTTGGGGGGCGGGGGAACCTACAATGAGCAGTTCTTC
size: NA; J: TRBJ1-6; V: TRBV15; length: 13; D: NA; CDR3: CATSRNRDSPLHF; DNA: TGTGCCACCAGCAGAAACAGGGATTCACCCCTCCACTTT
size: once; J: TRBJ1-2; V: TRBV3-1/TRBV3-2; length: 14; D: TRBD1; CDR3: CASSWTGRNYGYTF; DNA: TGTGCCAGCAGCTGGACAGGGAGGAACTATGGCTACACCTTC
size: NA; J: TRBJ1-1; V: TRBV5-1; length: 15; D: NA; CDR3: CASSYGGTTNTEAFF; DNA: TGCGCCAGCAGCTACGGGGGGACAACCAACACTGAAGCTTTCTTT
size: NA; J: TRBJ2-5; V: TRBV3-1/TRBV3-2; length: 14; D: NA; CDR3: CASSQRGTQETQYF; DNA: TGTGCCAGCAGCCAAAGGGGGACCCAAGAGACCCAGTACTTC
size: NA; J: TRBJ1-2; V: TRBV3-1/TRBV3-2; length: 17; D: TRBD1; CDR3: CASSQDGGTETLYGYTF; DNA: TGTGCCAGCAGCCAAGACGGCGGGACAGAGACTCTCTATGGCTACACCTTC
size: many; J: TRBJ2-2; V: TRBV5-4; length: 15; D: NA; CDR3: CASSLGGSGPGELFF; DNA: TGTGCCAGCAGCTTAGGGGGATCTGGACCCGGGGAGCTGTTTTTT
size: NA; J: TRBJ1-1; V: TRBV19; length: 18; D: TRBD1; CDR3: CASSAGTGRGYMNTEAFF; DNA: TGTGCCAGTAGTGCCGGGACAGGCAGGGGGTACATGAACACTGAAGCTTTCTTT
size: NA; J: TRBJ2-7; V: TRBV28; length: 16; D: TRBD2; CDR3: CASSSAGGGVMYEQYF; DNA: TGTGCCAGCAGTTCAGCTGGGGGGGGAGTGATGTACGAGCAGTACTTC
size: NA; J: TRBJ1-2; V: TRBV10-1; length: 14; D: NA; CDR3: CASSQPRQLFGYTF; DNA: TGCGCCAGCAGTCAACCGAGGCAGTTGTTTGGCTACACCTTC
size: NA; J: TRBJ1-1; V: TRBV19; length: 13; D: TRBD1; CDR3: CASTGQGATEAFF; DNA: TGTGCCAGTACCGGACAGGGGGCAACTGAAGCTTTCTTT
size: few; J: TRBJ1-6; V: TRBV19; length: 15; D: TRBD1; CDR3: CASTIQGATNSPLHF; DNA: TGTGCCAGTACCATACAGGGGGCGACTAATTCACCCCTCCACTTT
size: NA; J: TRBJ2-1; V: TRBV7-8; length: 15; D: NA; CDR3: CASSARHVVYNEQFF; DNA: TGTGCCAGCAGCGCCCGACATGTGGTCTACAATGAGCAGTTCTTC
size: NA; J: TRBJ2-1; V: TRBV10-3; length: 15; D: NA; CDR3: CAISELRVTYNEQFF; DNA: TGTGCCATCAGTGAGTTACGAGTAACCTACAATGAGCAGTTCTTC
size: NA; J: TRBJ1-5; V: TRBV28; length: 16; D: TRBD1; CDR3: CASSPHGQGGFQPQHF; DNA: TGTGCCAGCAGTCCTCACGGACAGGGAGGTTTTCAGCCCCAGCATTTT